This T cell receptor (beta chain) was sequenced for a study of cytomegalovirus exposure and HLA in healthy donors. Vbeta (60) and Jbeta (13) primers were used in the PCR. Method: immunoSEQ multiplex PCR; TCRdb's copy keeps in-frame clones and lacks some. Of some 60,000 clones listed, 75% to 85% are singletons. Germline assignment: CDR1 MGHRA and CDR2 YSYEKL. Trimming at V came to 6 bases and at J to 3 bases, leaving 23 bases not matched to a gene. This CDR3 spans 22 amino acids. The sequenced sample was PBMCs. This receptor was identified in a middle-aged woman in good health and CMV-seronegative. The chain is built from TRBV4-1 and TRBJ1-4; 12 positions agree with TRBD1. Written as DNA, the CDR3 is TGCGCCAGCAGGAGCCAAGATATCCATCCGGGACAGGGGGCGCGTGCTAATGAAAAACTGTTTTTT. This codes for CASRSQDIHPGQGARANEKLFF.